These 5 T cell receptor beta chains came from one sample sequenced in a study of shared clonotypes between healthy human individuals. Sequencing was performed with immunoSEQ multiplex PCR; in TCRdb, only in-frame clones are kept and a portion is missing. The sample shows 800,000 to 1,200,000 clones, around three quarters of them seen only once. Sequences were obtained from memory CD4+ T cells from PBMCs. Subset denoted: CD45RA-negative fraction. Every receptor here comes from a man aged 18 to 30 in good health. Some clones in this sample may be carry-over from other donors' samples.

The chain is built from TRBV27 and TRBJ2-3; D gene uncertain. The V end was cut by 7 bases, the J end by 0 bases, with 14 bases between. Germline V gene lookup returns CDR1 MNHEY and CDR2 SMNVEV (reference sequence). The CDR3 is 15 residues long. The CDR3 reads CASTMQDPSTDTQYF. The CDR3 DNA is TGTGCCAGCACGATGCAGGACCCAAGCACAGATACGCAGTATTTT.

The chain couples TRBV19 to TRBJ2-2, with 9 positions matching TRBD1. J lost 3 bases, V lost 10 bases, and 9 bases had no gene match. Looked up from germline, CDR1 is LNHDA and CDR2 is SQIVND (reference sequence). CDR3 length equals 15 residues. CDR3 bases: TGTGCCACCTCTGCTACAGGGGGCCACACCGGGGAGCTGTTTTTT. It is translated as CATSATGGHTGELFF.

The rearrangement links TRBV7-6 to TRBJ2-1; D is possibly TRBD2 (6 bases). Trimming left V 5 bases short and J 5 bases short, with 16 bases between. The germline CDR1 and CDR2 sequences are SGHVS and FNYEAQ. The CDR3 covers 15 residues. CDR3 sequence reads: CASSHYKGLDNEQFF. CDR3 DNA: TGTGCCAGCAGCCACTACAAGGGACTCGACAATGAGCAGTTCTTC.

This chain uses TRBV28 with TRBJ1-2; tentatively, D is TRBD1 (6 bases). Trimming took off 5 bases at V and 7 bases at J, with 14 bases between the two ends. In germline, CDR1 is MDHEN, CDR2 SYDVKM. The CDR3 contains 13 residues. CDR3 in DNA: TGTGCCAGCAGTACAGAGAACAGGGCTGGCTACACCTTC. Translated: CASSTENRAGYTF.

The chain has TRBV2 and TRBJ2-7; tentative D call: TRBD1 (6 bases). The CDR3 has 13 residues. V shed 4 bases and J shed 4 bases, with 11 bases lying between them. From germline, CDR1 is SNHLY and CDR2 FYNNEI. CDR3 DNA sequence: TGTGCCAGCAGTGCACAGGGAACTTACGAGCAGTACTTC. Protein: CASSAQGTYEQYF.